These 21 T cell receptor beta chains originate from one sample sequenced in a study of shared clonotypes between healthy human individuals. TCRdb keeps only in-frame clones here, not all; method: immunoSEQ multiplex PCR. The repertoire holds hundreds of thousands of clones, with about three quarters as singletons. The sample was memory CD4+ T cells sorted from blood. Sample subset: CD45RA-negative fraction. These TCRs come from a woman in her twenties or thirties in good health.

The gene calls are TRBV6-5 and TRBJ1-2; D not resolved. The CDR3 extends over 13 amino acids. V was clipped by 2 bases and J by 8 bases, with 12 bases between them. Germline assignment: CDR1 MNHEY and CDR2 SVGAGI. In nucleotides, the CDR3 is TGTGCCAGCAGTTACGAAGGAGTGGAAGGCTACACCTTC. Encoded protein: CASSYEGVEGYTF.

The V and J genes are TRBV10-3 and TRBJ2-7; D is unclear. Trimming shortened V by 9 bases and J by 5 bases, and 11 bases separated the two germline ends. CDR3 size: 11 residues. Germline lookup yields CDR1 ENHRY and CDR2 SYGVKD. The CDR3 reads CAIGPGHEQYF. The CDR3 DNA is TGTGCCATAGGACCGGGCCACGAGCAGTACTTC.

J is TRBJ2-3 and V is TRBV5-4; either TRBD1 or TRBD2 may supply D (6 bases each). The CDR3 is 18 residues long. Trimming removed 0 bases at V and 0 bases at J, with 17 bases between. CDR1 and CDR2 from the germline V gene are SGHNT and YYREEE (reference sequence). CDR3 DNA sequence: TGTGCCAGCAGCTTGGACTCGGTGTACGGGGGCAGCACAGATACGCAGTATTTT. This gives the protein CASSLDSVYGGSTDTQYF.

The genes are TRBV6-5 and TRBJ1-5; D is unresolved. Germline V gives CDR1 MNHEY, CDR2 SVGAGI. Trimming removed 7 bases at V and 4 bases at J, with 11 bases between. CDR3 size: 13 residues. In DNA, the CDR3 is TGTGCCAGCACCAAAGGGCTGAATCAGCCCCAGCATTTT. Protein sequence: CASTKGLNQPQHF.

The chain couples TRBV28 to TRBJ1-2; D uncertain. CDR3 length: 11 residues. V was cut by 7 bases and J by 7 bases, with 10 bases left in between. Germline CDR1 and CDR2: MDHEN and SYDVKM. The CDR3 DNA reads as TGTGCCAGCACCCGGAAGCGTGGCTACACCTTC. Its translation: CASTRKRGYTF.

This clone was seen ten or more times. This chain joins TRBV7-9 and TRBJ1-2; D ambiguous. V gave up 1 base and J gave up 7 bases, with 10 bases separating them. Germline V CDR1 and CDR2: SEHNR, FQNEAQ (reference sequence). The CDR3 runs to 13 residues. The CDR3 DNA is TGTGCCAGCAGCTTAGATTCTGGGAGTGGCTACACCTTC. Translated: CASSLDSGSGYTF.

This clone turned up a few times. CDR3 amino acids: CASSLPGTNTEAFF. DNA of the CDR3: TGTGCCAGCAGTTTACCTGGGACCAACACTGAAGCTTTCTTT. This chain joins TRBV28 and TRBJ1-1; the D gene is possibly TRBD1 (5 bases). This CDR3 has 14 amino acids. CDR1 is MDHEN, CDR2 SYDVKM, per germline. Between the trimmed V and J ends, which lost 2 bases and 2 bases, there was a span of 9 bases.

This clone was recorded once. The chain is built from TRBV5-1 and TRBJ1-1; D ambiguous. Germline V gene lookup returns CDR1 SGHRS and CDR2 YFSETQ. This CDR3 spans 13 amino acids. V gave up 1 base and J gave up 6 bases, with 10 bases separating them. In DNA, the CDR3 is TGCGCCAGCAGCTTGAACGCGGGGTCTGAAGCTTTCTTT. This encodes CASSLNAGSEAFF.

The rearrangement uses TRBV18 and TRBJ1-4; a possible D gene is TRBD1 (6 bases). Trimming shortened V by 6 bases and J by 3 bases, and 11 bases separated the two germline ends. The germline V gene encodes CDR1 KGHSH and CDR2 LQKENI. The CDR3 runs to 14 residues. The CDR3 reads CASSLRGANEKLFF. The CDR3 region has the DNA TGTGCCAGCTCGCTCAGGGGAGCTAATGAAAAACTGTTTTTT.

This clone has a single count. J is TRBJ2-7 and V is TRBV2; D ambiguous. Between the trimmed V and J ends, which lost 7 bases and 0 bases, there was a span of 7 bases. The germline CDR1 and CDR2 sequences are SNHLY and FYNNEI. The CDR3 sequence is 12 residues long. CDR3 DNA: TGTGCCAGCACTCTCCACTCCTACGAGCAGTACTTC. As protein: CASTLHSYEQYF. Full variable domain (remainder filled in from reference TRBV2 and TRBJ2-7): EPEVTQTPSHQVTQMGQEVILRCVPISNHLYFYWYRQILGQKVEFLVSFYNNEISEKSEIFDDQFSVERPDGSNFTLKIRSTKLEDSAMYFCASTLHSYEQYFGPGTRLTVT.

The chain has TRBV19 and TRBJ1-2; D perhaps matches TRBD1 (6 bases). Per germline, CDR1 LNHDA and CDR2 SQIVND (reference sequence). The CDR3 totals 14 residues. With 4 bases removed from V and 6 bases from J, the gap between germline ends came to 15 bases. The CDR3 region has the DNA TGTGCCAGTAGTAAAGGGGCGGACAGTGATGGCTACACCTTC. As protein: CASSKGADSDGYTF.

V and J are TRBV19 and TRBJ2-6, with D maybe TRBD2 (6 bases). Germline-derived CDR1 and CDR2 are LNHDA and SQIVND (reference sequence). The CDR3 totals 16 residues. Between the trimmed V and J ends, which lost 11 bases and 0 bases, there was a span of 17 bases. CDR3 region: CAFRAGPNSGANVLTF. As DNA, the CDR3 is TGTGCCTTCAGGGCGGGACCGAACTCTGGGGCCAACGTCCTGACTTTC.

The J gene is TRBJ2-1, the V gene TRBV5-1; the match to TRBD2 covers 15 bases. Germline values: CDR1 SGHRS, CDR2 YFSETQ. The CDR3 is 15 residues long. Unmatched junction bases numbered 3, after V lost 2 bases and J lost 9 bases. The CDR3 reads CASSFGGLAGGEQFF. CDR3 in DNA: TGCGCCAGCAGCTTTGGGGGACTAGCGGGAGGTGAGCAGTTCTTC.

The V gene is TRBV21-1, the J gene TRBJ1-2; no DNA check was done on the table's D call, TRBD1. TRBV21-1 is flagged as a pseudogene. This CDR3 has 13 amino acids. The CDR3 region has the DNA TGTGCCAGCGGGCGAGGGACACCCTATGGCTACACCTTC. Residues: CASGRGTPYGYTF.

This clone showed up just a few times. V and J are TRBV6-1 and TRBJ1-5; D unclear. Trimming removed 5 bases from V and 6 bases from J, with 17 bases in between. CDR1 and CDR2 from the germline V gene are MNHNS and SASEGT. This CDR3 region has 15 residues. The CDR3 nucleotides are TGTGCCAGCAGTCGAACCTGGGCCGAAGGTCAGCCCCAGCATTTT. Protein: CASSRTWAEGQPQHF.

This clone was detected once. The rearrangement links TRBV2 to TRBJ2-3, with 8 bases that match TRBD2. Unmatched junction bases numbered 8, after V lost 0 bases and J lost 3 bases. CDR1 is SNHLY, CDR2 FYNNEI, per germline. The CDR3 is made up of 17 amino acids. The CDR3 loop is CASSEAFLASGTDTQYF. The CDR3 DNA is TGTGCCAGCAGTGAAGCGTTTCTTGCTAGCGGGACAGATACGCAGTATTTT. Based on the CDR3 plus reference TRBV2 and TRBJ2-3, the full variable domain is EPEVTQTPSHQVTQMGQEVILRCVPISNHLYFYWYRQILGQKVEFLVSFYNNEISEKSEIFDDQFSVERPDGSNFTLKIRSTKLEDSAMYFCASSEAFLASGTDTQYFGPGTRLTVL.

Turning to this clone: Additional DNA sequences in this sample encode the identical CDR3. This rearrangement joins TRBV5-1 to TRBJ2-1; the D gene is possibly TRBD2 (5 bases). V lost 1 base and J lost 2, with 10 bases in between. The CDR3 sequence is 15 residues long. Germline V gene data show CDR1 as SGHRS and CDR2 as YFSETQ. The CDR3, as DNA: TGCGCCAGCAGCTTGAGCAGCGGAGCCTACAATGAGCAGTTCTTC. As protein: CASSLSSGAYNEQFF.

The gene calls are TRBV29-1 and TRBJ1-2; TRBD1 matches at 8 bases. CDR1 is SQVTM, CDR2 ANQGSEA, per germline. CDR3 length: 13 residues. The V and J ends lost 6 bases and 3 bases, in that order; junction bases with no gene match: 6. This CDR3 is CSVHRGEDYGYTF. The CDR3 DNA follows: TGCAGCGTCCACAGGGGGGAAGACTATGGCTACACCTTC.

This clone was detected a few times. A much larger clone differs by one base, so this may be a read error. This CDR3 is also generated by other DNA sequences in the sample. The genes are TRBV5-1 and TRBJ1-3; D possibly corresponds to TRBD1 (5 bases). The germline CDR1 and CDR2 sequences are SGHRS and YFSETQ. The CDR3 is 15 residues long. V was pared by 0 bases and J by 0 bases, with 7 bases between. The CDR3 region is CASSLAGDSGNTIYF. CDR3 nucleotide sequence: TGCGCCAGCAGCTTGGCGGGGGACTCTGGAAACACCATATATTTT.

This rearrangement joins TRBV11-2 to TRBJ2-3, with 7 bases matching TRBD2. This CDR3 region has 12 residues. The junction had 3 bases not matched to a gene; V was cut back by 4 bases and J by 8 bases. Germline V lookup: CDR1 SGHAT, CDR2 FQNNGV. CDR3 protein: CASSYRTSTQYF. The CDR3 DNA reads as TGTGCCAGCAGCTATCGGACTAGTACGCAGTATTTT.

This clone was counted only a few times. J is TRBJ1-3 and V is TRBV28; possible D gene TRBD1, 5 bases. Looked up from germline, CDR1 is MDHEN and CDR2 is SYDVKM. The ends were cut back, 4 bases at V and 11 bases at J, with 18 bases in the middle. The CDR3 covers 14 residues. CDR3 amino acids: CASSSTEGRRAIYF. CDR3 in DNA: TGTGCCAGCAGTTCTACCGAGGGACGCCGGGCCATATATTTT.